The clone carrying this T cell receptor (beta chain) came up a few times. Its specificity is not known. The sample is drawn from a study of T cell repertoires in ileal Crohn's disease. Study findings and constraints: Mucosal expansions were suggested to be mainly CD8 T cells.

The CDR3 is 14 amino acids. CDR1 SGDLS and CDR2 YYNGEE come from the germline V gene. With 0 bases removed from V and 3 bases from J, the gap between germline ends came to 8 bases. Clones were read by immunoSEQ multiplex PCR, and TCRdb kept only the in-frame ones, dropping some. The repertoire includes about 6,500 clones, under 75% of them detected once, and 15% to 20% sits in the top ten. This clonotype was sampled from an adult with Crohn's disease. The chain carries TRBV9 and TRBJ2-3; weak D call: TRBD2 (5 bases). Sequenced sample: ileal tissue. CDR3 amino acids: CASSVEGGTDTQYF. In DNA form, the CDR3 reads TGTGCCAGCAGCGTAGAAGGCGGGACAGATACGCAGTATTTT.